The subject of this entry is one T cell receptor (beta chain). What it binds is unknown. Primers: 60 Vbeta forward and 13 Jbeta reverse. Some clones are missing from TCRdb's copy, which holds only in-frame ones; the method was immunoSEQ multiplex PCR. Of 120,000 to 150,000 clones listed, about 80% were seen once; the top ten hold 1.5% to 2.5%. This entry comes from a study of cytomegalovirus exposure and HLA in healthy donors. When sampled, the donors appeared nominally healthy, though they likely had unrecorded immune exposures. Study-wide results and limits: Later on, a genetic analysis was performed. It linked a missense variant in DCLRE1C with V- and J-gene trimming of TCR beta. Within an earlier analysis, most TCR beta V segments proved productive either about 87% or about 30% of the time.

The receptor comes from a woman aged 40 to 49 in good health and CMV-seronegative. Sequenced sample: PBMCs.

The CDR3 DNA is TGCGCCAGCAGCAGAGACAGGGGCTCCTACGAGCAGTACTTC. Protein: CASSRDRGSYEQYF. The chain joins TRBV5-1 to TRBJ2-7; 8 bases align to TRBD1. Germline CDR1 and CDR2: SGHRS and YFSETQ. There are 14 residues in the CDR3. With V trimmed by 4 bases and J by 0 bases, 3 bases remained unmatched.